This TCR beta chain originates from a study of T cell repertoires in cytomegalovirus infection. For the study at large: CMV infection plus the matching HLA type was flagged by public TCR beta signatures.

MiXCR, run by TCRdb on the reads, gives a single entry per CDR3 protein. Here the sample spans 650,000 to 850,000 distinct CDR3 sequences, just under 30% being singletons. This clonotype has only a few counts. The target antigen is unknown. Study-level points and caveats: HLA-C-restricted CMV clonotypes gave the most frequent clonotype in two of eight donors. Cumulative public TCR beta family frequency identified carriers of CMV plus the relevant HLA.

The sequence was collected from a human donor in good health (CMV status not recorded). Some clones in this sample may be carry-over from other donors' samples. The sample in question was cultured CD8+ T cells from PBMCs, obtained from culture after CMV antigen stimulation.

CDR3 nucleotides: TGCGCCAGCAGTGAGTGGAGCGGGGGGGCCATAGATACGCAGTATTTT. This codes for CASSEWSGGAIDTQYF. The V call is TRBV10-1, the J call TRBJ2-3, with 10 bases fitting TRBD2. The trim removed 1 base at V and 5 bases at J, leaving 6 bases unmatched. From germline, CDR1 is WNHNN and CDR2 SYGVQD (reference sequence). This CDR3 is 16 amino acids long.